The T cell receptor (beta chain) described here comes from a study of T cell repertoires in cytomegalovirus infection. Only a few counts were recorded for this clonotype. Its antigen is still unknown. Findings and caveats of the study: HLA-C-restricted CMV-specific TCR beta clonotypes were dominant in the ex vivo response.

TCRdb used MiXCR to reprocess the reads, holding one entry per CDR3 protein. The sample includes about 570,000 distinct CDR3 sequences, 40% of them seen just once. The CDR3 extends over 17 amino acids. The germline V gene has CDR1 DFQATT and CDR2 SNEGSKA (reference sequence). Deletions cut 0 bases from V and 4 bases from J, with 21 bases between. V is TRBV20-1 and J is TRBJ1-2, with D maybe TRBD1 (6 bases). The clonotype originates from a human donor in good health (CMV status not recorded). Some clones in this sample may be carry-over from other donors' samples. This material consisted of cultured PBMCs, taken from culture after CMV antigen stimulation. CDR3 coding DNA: TGCAGTGCTAGAGAGACCACTGAGGGGGGAGGACTCTATGGCTACACCTTC. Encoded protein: CSARETTEGGGLYGYTF.